The entry that follows covers one T cell receptor (beta chain) sequence. Its antigen is currently unknown. The data originate from a study of T cells in Graves' hyperthyroidism and ophthalmopathy. In the study overall: Peripheral blood was collected at initial diagnosis, before any treatment.

In germline, CDR1 is SGDLS, CDR2 YYNGEE. Trimming took 5 bases from V and 5 from J; bases not matched to a gene: 12. The CDR3 loop spans 18 amino acids. Findings and limits, study-wide: Most thyroid clonotypes expanded above 0.001 were also detected in blood.

Each ophthalmopathy patient scored at least 3 on the Clinical Activity Score and at least 4 on NOSPECS grade, with duration under 3 months. Every diagnosis used clinical symptoms, serum thyroxine and TRAb, thyroid ultrasound and orbital computed tomography. Researchers amplified the TCR beta CDR3 regions from RNA transcripts. First-round RT-PCR of the TCR CDR3 relied on the HTBI primer set. TCRdb analysed the multiplex PCR reads with MiXCR anew, one entry per CDR3 protein. Of roughly 500,000 distinct CDR3 sequences listed, roughly 25% are singletons. Sample: blood. The chain has TRBV9 and TRBJ2-5, with TRBD2 matching over 16 bases. The TCR sequence derives from a woman in her twenties or thirties with Graves' ophthalmopathy. The CDR3 DNA reads as TGTGCCAGCAGTCATGGCGGGACTAGCGGGGGGGCCTCGGAGACCCAGTACTTC. Its translation is CASSHGGTSGGASETQYF. The whole variable domain, remainder taken from reference TRBV9 and TRBJ2-5, is DSGVTQTPKHLITATGQRVTLRCSPRSGDLSVYWYQQSLDQGLQFLIQYYNGEERAKGNILERFSAQQFPDLHSELNLSSLELGDSALYFCASSHGGTSGGASETQYFGPGTRLLVL.